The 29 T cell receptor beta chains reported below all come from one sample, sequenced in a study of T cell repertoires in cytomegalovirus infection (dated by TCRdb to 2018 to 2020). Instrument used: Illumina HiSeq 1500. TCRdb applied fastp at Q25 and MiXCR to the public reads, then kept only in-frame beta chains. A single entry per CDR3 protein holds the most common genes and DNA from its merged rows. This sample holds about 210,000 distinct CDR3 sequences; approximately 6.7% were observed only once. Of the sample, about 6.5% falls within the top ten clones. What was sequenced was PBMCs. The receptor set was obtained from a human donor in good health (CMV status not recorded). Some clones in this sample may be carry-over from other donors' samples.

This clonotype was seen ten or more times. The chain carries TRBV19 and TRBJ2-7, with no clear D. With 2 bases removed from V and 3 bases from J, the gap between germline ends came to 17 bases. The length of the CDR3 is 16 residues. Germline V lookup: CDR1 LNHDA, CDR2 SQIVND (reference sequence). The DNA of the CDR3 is TGTGCCAGTAGTATAAACGGACGCCTGACTGTCTACGAGCAGTACTTC. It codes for CASSINGRLTVYEQYF.

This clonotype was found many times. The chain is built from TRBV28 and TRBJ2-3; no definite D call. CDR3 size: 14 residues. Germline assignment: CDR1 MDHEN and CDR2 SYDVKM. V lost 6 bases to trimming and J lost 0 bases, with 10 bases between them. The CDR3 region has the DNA TGTGCCAGCAGCTCATCTCGGAGCACAGATACGCAGTATTTT. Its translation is CASSSSRSTDTQYF.

CDR3 sequence (DNA): TGTGCCAGCAGTGAAAAAAATTTGGACGAGCAGTACTTC. Residues: CASSEKNLDEQYF. V usage is TRBV2 and J usage is TRBJ2-7; no definite D call. Trimming removed 2 bases at V and 5 bases at J, with 10 bases between. CDR1 is SNHLY, CDR2 FYNNEI, per germline. CDR3 length: 13 amino acids.

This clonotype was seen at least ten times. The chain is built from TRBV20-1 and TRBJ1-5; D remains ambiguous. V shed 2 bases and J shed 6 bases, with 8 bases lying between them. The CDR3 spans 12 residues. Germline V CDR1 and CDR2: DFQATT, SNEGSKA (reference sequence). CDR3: CSARSGSQPQHF. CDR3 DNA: TGCAGTGCTAGAAGTGGTTCTCAGCCCCAGCATTTT.

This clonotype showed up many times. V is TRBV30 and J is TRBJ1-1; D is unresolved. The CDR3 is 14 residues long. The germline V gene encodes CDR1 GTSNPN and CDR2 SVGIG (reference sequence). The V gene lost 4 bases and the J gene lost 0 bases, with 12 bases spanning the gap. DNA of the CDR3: TGTGCCTGGATATCCGCAGGCTTGAACACTGAAGCTTTCTTT. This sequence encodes CAWISAGLNTEAFF. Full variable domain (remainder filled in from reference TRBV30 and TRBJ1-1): SQTIHQWPATLVQPVGSPLSLECTVEGTSNPNLYWYRQAAGRGLQLLFYSVGIGQISSEVPQNLSASRPQDRQFILSSKKLLLSDSGFYLCAWISAGLNTEAFFGQGTRLTVV.

The DNA of the CDR3 is TGCGCCAGCAGCCAAGACCCTGACAGGGAGTATCAGCCCCAGCATTTT. It codes for CASSQDPDREYQPQHF. The chain joins TRBV4-1 to TRBJ1-5, with 7 bases lining up with TRBD1. V dropped 0 bases and J dropped 5; count of bases not matched to a gene: 7. Looked up from germline, CDR1 is MGHRA and CDR2 is YSYEKL. This CDR3 contains 16 residues.

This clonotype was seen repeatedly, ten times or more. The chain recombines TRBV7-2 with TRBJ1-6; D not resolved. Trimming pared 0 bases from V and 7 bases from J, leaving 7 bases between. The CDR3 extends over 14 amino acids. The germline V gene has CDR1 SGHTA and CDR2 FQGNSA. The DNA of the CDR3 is TGTGCCAGCAGCTTAGCGCCGGTCAATTCACCCCTCCACTTT. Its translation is CASSLAPVNSPLHF.

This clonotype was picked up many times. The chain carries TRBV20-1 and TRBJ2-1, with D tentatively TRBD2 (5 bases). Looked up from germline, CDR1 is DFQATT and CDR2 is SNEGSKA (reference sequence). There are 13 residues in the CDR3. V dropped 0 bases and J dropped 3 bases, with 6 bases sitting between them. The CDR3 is CSARDRGYNEQFF. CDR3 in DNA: TGCAGTGCTAGAGATCGGGGCTACAATGAGCAGTTCTTC.

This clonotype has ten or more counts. The CDR3 loop reads CASTSQGNSEAFF. The CDR3 nucleotides read TGTGCCAGCACCTCACAGGGGAATTCTGAAGCTTTCTTT. J is TRBJ1-1 and V is TRBV6-2 or TRBV6-3; 7 positions match TRBD1. Losses at the gene ends were 7 bases for V and 6 bases for J; bases not matched to a gene: 8. Germline V gene lookup returns CDR1 MNHEY and CDR2 SVGEGT. The CDR3 extends over 13 amino acids.

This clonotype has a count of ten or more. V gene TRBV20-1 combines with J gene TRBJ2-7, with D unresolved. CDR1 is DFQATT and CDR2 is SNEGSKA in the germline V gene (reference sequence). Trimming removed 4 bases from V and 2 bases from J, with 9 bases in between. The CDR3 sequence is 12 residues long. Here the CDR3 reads CSANGPTYEQYF. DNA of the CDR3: TGCAGTGCTAACGGGCCGACCTACGAGCAGTACTTC.

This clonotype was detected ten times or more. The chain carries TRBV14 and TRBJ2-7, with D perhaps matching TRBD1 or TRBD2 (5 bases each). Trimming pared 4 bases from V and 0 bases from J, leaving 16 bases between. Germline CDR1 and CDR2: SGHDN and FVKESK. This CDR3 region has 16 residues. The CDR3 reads CASSRETGTGSYEQYF. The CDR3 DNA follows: TGTGCCAGCAGCCGAGAAACCGGGACGGGCTCCTACGAGCAGTACTTC.

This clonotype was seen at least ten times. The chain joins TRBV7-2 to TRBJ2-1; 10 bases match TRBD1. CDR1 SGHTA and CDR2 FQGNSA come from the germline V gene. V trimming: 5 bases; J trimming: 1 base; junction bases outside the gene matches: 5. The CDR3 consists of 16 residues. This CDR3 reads CASSPGTGASYNEQFF. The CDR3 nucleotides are TGTGCCAGCAGCCCAGGGACAGGGGCTTCCTACAATGAGCAGTTCTTC.

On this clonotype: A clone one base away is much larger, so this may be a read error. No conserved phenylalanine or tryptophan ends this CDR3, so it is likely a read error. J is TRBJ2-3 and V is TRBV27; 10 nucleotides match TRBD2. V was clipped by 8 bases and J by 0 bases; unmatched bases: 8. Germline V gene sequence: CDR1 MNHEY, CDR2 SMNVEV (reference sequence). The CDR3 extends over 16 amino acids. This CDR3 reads CASVEAGGASTDTQYY. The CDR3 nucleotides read TGTGCCAGCGTCGAAGCGGGGGGGGCTAGCACAGATACGCAGTATTAT.

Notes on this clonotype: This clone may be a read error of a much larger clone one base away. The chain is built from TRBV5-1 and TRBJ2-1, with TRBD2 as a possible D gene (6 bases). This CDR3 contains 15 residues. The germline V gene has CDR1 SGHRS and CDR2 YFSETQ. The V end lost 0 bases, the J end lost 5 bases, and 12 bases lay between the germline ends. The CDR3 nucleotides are TGCGCCAGCAGCTTGGTGGAGGGGCCCGACAATGAGCAGTTCTTC. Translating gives CASSLVEGPDNEQFF. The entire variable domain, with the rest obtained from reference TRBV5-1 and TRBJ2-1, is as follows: KAGVTQTPRYLIKTRGQQVTLSCSPISGHRSVSWYQQTPGQGLQFLFEYFSETQRNKGNFPGRFSGRQFSNSRSEMNVSTLELGDSALYLCASSLVEGPDNEQFFGPGTRLTVL.

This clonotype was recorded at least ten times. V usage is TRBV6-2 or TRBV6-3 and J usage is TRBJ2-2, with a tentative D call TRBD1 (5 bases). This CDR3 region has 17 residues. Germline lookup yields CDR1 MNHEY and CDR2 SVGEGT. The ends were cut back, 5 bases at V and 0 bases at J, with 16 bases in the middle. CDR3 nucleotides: TGTGCCAGCAGTCCGAACTGGGGCGGACCGAACACCGGGGAGCTGTTTTTT. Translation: CASSPNWGGPNTGELFF.

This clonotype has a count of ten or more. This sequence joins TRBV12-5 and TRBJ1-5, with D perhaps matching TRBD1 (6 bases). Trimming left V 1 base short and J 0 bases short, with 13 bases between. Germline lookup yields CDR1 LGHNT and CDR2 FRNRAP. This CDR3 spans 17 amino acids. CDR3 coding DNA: TGTGCTAGTGGTTTGGGCTGGAACAGGGTTAGCAATCAGCCCCAGCATTTT. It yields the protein CASGLGWNRVSNQPQHF.

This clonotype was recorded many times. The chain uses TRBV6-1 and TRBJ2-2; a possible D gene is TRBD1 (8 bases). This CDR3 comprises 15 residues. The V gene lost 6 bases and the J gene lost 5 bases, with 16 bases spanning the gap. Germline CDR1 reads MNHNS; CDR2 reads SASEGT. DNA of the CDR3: TGTGCCAGCAGAATAGGACAGGGAGGGACCGGGGAGCTGTTTTTT. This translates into CASRIGQGGTGELFF.

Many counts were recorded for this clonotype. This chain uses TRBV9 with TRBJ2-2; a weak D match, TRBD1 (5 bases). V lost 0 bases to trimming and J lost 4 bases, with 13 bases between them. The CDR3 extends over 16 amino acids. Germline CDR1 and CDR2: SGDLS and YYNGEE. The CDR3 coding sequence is TGTGCCAGCAGCGTAGGACAGCCGGTCGCCACCGGGGAGCTGTTTTTT. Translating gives CASSVGQPVATGELFF. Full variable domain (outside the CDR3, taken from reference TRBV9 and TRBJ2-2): DSGVTQTPKHLITATGQRVTLRCSPRSGDLSVYWYQQSLDQGLQFLIQYYNGEERAKGNILERFSAQQFPDLHSELNLSSLELGDSALYFCASSVGQPVATGELFFGEGSRLTVL.

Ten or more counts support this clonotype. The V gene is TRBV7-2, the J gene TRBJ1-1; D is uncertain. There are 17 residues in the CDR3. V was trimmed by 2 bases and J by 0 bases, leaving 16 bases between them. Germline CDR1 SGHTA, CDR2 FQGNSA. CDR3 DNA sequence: TGTGCCAGCAGCTTATCCGGTATCGGGGTACTGAACACTGAAGCTTTCTTT. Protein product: CASSLSGIGVLNTEAFF.

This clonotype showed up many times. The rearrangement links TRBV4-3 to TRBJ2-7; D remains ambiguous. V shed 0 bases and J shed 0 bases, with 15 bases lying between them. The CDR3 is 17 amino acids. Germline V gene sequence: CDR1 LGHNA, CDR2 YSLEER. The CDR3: CASSQDLSSSSSYEQYF. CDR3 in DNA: TGCGCCAGCAGCCAAGATCTAAGTTCTTCTAGCTCCTACGAGCAGTACTTC.

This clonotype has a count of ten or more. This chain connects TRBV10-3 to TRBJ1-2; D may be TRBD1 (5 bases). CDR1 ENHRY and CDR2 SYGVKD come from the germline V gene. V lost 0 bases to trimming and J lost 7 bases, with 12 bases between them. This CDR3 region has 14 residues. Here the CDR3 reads CAISESVDRAGYTF. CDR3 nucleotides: TGTGCCATCAGTGAGTCTGTAGACAGAGCTGGCTACACCTTC.

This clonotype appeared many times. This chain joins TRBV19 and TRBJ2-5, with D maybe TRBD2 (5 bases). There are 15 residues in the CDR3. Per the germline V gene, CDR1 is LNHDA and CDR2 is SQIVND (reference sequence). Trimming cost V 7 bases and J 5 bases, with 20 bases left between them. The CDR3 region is CASMRGRDPRETQYF. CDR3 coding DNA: TGTGCCAGTATGAGAGGACGGGATCCCCGGGAGACCCAGTACTTC.

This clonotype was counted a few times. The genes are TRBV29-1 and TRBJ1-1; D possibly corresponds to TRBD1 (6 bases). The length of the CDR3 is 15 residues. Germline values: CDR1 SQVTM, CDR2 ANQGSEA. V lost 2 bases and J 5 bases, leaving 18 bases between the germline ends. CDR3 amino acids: CSVEKGPRGKTEAFF. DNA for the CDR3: TGCAGCGTTGAAAAGGGACCTAGGGGGAAGACTGAAGCTTTCTTT.

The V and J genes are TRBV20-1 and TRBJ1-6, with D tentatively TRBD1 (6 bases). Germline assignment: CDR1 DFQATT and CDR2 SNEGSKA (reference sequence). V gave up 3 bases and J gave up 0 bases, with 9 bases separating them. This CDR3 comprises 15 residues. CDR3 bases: TGCAGTGCTAGCTACAGGGCCTCCTATAATTCACCCCTCCACTTT. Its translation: CSASYRASYNSPLHF.

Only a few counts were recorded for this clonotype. CDR3 residues: CALAGGGSFSNQPQHF. The CDR3 bases are TGTGCGCTCGCCGGCGGGGGATCATTTAGCAATCAGCCCCAGCATTTT. The chain has TRBV24-1 and TRBJ1-5; D possibly corresponds to TRBD1 (5 bases). Germline V gives CDR1 KGHDR, CDR2 SFDVKD. The CDR3 sequence is 16 residues long.

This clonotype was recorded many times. The CDR3 loop reads CASSAAGREKLFF. The CDR3 nucleotides read TGTGCCAGCAGCGCAGCGGGCAGGGAAAAACTGTTTTTT. The chain recombines TRBV9 with TRBJ1-4, with unresolved D. The germline gives CDR1 SGDLS, CDR2 YYNGEE. CDR3 length equals 13 residues. With 3 bases removed from V and 8 bases from J, the gap between germline ends came to 11 bases.

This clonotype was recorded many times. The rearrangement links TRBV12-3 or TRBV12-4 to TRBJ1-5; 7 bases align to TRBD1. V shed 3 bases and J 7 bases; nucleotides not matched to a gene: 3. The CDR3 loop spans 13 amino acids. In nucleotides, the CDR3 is TGTGCCAGCAGTTTCACAGGGGTACAGCCCCAGCATTTT. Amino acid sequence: CASSFTGVQPQHF.

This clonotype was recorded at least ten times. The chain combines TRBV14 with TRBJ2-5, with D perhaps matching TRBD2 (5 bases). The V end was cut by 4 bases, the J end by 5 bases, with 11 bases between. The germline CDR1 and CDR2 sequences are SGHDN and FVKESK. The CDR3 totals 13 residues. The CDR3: CASSLRTWETQYF. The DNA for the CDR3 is TGTGCCAGCAGCCTCAGGACTTGGGAGACCCAGTACTTC.

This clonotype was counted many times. This CDR3 reads CAIAGGRSYNEQFF. As DNA, the CDR3 is TGTGCCATAGCGGGGGGGCGGTCCTACAATGAGCAGTTCTTC. The chain uses TRBV6-2 or TRBV6-3 and TRBJ2-1; 11 nucleotides align to TRBD2. Looked up from germline, CDR1 is MNHEY and CDR2 is SVGEGT. The V gene end was trimmed by 10 bases and the J gene end by 1 base; junction bases not matched to a gene: 3. This CDR3 is built from 14 residues.